The present entry profiles one T cell receptor beta chain with its context. This CDR3 is also generated by other DNA sequences in the sample. The CDR3 totals 13 residues. Trimming at V came to 6 bases and at J to 4 bases, leaving 5 bases not matched to a gene. These data are taken from a study of blood T cell repertoires in COVID-19. Across the whole study: Some COVID-19 samples were acute and others convalescent; all came from the United States, Italy and Spain.

Assay used: immunoSEQ multiplex PCR; TCRdb lists only in-frame clones, some missing. The sample contains about 500,000 clones, 87% of which appear only once. This clonotype was sampled from a young woman who had recovered from COVID-19. The rearrangement links TRBV12-3 or TRBV12-4 to TRBJ1-2; 7 bases agree with TRBD1. What was sequenced was PBMCs or T cells enriched from blood (not recorded which). The chain's CDR3 is CASSLGQSYGYTF. The CDR3 bases are TGTGCCAGCAGCCTGGGACAGAGCTATGGCTACACCTTC.